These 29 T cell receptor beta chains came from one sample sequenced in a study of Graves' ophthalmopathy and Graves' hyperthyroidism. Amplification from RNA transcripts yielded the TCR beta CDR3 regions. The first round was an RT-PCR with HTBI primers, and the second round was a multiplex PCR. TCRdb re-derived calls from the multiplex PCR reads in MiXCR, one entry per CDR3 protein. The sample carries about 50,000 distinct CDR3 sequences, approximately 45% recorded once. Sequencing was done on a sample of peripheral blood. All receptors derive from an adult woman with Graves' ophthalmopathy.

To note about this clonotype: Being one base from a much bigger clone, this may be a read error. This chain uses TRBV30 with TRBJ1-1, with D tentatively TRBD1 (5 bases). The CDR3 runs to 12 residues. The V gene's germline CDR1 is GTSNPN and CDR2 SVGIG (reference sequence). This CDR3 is CAWIGGITEAVF. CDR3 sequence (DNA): TGTGCCTGGATCGGGGGGATTACTGAAGCTGTCTTT.

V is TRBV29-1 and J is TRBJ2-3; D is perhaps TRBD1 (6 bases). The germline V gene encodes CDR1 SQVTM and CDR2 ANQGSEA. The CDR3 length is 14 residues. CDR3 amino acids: CQLTAQGTTDTQYF. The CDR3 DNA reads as TGCCAGCTCACCGCACAGGGTACCACAGATACGCAGTATTTT.

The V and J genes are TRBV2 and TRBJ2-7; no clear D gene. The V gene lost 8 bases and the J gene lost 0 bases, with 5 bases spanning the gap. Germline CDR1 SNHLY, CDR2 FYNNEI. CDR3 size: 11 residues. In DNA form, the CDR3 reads TGTGCCAGCGGACGCTCCTACGAGCAGTACTTC. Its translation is CASGRSYEQYF.

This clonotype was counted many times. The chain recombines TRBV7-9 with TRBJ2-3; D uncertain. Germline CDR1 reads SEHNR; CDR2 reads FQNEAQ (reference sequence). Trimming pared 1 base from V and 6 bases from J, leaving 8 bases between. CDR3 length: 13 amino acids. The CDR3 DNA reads TGTGCCAGCAGCTTAGGAACAGAGGATACGCAGTATTTT. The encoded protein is CASSLGTEDTQYF.

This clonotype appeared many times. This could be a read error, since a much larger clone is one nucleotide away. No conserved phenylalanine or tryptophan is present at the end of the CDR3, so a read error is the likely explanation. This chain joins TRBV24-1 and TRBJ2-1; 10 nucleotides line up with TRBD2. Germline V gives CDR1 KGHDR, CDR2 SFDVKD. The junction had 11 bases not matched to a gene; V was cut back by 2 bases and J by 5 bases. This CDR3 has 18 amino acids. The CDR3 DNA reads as TGTGCCACCAGTGATTCCCCGGGACTAGCGAGCAACGACAATGAGCAGTTCCTC. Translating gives CATSDSPGLASNDNEQFL.

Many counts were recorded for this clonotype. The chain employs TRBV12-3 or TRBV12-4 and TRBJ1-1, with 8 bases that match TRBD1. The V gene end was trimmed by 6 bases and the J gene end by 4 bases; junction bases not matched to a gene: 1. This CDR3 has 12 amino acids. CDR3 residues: CASSTGGTEAFF. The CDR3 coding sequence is TGTGCCAGCAGCACAGGGGGCACTGAAGCTTTCTTT.

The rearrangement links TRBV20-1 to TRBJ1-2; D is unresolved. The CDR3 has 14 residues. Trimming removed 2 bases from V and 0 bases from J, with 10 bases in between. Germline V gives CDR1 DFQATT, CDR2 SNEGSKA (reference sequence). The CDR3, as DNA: TGCAGTGCTAGAAGGACTCCTGCTAACTATGGCTACACCTTC. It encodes CSARRTPANYGYTF.

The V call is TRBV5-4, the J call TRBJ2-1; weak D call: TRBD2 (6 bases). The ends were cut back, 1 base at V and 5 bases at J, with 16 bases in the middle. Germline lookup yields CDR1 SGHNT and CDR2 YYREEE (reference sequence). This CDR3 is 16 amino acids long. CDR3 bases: TGTGCCAGCAGCTTGTCTGGGCGGGGTTCGAACAATGAGCAGTTCTTC. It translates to CASSLSGRGSNNEQFF. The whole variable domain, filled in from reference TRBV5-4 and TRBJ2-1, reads ETGVTQSPTHLIKTRGQQVTLRCSSQSGHNTVSWYQQALGQGPQFIFQYYREEENGRGNFPPRFSGLQFPNYSSELNVNALELDDSALYLCASSLSGRGSNNEQFFGPGTRLTVL.

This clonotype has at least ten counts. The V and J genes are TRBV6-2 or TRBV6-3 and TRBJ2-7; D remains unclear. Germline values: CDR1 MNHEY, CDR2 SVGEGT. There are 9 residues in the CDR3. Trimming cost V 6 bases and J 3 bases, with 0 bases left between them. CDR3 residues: CASSYEQYF. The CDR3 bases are TGTGCCAGCAGCTACGAGCAGTACTTC.

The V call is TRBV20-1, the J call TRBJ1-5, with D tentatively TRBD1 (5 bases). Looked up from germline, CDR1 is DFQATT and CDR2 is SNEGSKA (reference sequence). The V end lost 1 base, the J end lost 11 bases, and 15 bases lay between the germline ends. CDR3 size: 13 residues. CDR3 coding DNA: TGCAGTGCTAGAGTGCCAGGCGCAGGGACCCAGCATTTT. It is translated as CSARVPGAGTQHF.

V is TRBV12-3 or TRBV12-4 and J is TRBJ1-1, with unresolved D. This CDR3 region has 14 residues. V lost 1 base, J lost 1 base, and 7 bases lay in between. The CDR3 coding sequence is TGTGCCAGCAGTTTAGGATCGTGGAACACTGAAGCTTTCTTT. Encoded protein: CASSLGSWNTEAFF.

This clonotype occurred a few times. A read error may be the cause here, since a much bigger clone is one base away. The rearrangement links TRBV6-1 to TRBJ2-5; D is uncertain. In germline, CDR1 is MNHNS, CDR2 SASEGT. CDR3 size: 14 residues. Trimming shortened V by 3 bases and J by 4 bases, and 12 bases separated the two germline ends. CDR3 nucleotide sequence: TGTGCCAGCAGTGAGAGCCGCGCCGGAGAGACCCAGTACTTC. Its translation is CASSESRAGETQYF.

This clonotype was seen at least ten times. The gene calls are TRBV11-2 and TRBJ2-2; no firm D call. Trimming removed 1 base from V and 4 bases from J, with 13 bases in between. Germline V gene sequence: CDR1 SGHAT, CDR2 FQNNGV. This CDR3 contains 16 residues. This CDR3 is CASSLVPRFSTGELFF. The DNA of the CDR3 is TGTGCCAGCAGCTTAGTGCCTAGGTTCAGCACCGGGGAGCTGTTTTTT. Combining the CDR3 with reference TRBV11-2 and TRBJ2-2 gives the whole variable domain EAGVAQSPRYKIIEKRQSVAFWCNPISGHATLYWYQQILGQGPKLLIQFQNNGVVDDSQLPKDRFSAERLKGVDSTLKIQPAKLEDSAVYLCASSLVPRFSTGELFFGEGSRLTVL.

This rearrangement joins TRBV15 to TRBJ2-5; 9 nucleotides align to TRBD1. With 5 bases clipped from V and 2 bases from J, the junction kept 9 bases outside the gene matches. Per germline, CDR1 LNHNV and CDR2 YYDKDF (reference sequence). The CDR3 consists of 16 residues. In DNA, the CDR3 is TGTGCCACCAGCCCCCACGGAGGGACAGGGCAAGAGACCCAGTACTTC. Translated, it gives CATSPHGGTGQETQYF. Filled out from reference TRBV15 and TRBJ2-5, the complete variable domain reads DAMVIQNPRYQVTQFGKPVTLSCSQTLNHNVMYWYQQKSSQAPKLLFHYYDKDFNNEADTPDNFQSRRPNTSFCFLDIRSPGLGDTAMYLCATSPHGGTGQETQYFGPGTRLLVL.

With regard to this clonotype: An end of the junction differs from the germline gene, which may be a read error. This CDR3 is CACRILNEQLF. The CDR3 coding sequence is TGTGCCTGCAGGATCCTCAATGAGCAGCTCTTC. This chain joins TRBV6-6 and TRBJ2-1; unclear D gene. CDR1 and CDR2 (germline): MNHNY, SVGAGI (reference sequence). The CDR3 sequence is 11 residues long.

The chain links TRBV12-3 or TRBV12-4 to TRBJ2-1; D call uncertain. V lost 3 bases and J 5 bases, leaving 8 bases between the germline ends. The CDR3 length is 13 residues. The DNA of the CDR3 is TGTGCCAGCAGTTTTCTCGACCACAATGAGCAGTTCTTC. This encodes CASSFLDHNEQFF.

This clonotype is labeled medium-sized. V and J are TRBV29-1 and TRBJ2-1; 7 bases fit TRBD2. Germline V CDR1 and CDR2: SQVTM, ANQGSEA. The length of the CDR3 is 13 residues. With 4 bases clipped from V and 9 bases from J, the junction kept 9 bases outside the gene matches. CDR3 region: CSVGGGSRGEQFF. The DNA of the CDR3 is TGCAGCGTTGGGGGCGGGAGTCGTGGTGAGCAGTTCTTC.

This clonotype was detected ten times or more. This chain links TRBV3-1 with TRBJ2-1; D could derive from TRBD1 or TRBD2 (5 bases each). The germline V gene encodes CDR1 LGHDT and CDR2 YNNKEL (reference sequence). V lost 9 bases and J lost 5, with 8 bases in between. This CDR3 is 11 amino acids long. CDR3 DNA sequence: TGTGCCAGTGTGGGGGACAATGAGCAGTTCTTC. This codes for CASVGDNEQFF.

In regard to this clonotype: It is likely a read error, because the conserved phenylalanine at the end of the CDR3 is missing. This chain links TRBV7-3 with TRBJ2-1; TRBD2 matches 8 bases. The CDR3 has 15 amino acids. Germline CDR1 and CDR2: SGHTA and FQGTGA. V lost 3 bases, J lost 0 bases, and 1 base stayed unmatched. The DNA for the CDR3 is TGTGCCAGCAGCTTTACTAGCGGCTCCTACAATGAGCAGTTCCTC. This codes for CASSFTSGSYNEQFL.

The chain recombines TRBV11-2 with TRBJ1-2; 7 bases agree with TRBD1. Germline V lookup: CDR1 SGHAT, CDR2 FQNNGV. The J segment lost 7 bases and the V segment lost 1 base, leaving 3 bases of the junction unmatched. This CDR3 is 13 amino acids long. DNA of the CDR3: TGTGCCAGCAGCTTAGCGAGACAGGGTGGCTACACCTTC. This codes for CASSLARQGGYTF.

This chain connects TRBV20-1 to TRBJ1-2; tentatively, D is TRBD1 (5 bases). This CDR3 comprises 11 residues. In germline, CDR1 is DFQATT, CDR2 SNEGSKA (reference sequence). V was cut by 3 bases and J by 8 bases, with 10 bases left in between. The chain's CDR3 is CSASGGGGYTF. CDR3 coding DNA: TGCAGTGCTAGTGGGGGAGGGGGCTACACCTTC.

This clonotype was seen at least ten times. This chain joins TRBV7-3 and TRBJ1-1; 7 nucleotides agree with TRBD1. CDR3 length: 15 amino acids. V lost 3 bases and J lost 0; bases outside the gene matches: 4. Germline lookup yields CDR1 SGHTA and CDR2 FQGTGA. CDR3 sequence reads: CASSFTGDMNTEAFF. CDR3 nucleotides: TGTGCCAGCAGCTTCACAGGGGACATGAACACTGAAGCTTTCTTT. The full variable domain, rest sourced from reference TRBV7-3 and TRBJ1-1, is GAGVSQTPSNKVTEKGKYVELRCDPISGHTALYWYRQSLGQGPEFLIYFQGTGAADDSGLPNDRFFAVRPEGSVSTLKIQRTERGDSAVYLCASSFTGDMNTEAFFGQGTRLTVV.

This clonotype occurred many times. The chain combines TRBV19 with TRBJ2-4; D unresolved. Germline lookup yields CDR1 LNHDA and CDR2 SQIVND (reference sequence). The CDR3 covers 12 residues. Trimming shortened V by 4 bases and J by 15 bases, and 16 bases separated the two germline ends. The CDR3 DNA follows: TGTGCCAGTAGTAAACCGGGCTCTCCCCCGTACTTC. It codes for CASSKPGSPPYF. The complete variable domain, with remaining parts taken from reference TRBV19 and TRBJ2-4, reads DGGITQSPKYLFRKEGQNVTLSCEQNLNHDAMYWYRQDPGQGLRLIYYSQIVNDFQKGDIAEGYSVSREKKESFPLTVTSAQKNPTAFYLCASSKPGSPPYFGAGTRLSVL.

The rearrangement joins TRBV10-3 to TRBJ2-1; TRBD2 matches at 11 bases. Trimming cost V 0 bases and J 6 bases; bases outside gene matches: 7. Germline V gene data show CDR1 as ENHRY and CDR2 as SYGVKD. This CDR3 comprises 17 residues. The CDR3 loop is CAISESRLAGSLNEQFF. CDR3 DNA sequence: TGTGCCATCAGTGAGTCGCGACTAGCGGGGAGCCTCAATGAGCAGTTCTTC.

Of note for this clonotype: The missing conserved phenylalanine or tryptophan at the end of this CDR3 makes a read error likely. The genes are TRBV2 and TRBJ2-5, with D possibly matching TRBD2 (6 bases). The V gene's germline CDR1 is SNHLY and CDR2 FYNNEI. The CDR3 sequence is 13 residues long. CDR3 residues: CASRGGWAEAQYL. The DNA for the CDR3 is TGTGCCAGCAGGGGGGGTTGGGCAGAGGCCCAGTACCTC.

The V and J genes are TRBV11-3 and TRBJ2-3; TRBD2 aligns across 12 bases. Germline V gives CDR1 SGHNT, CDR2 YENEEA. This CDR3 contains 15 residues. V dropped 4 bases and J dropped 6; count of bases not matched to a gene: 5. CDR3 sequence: CASSSRTSGTDTQYF. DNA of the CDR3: TGTGCCAGCAGCTCTAGGACTAGCGGGACGGATACGCAGTATTTT.

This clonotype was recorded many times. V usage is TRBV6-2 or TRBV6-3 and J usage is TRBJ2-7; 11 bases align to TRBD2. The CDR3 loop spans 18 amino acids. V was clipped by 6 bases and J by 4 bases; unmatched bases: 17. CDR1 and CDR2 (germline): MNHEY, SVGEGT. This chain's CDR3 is CASSQNPSSGRAGYEQYF. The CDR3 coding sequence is TGTGCCAGCAGCCAAAACCCCAGTAGCGGGAGGGCCGGGTACGAGCAGTACTTC.

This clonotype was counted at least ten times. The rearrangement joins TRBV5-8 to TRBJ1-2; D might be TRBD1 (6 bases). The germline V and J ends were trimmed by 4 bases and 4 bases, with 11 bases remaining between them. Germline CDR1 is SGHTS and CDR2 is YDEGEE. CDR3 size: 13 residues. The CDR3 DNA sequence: TGTGCCAGCAGCATGGACAGCACCTATGGCTACACCTTC. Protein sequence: CASSMDSTYGYTF. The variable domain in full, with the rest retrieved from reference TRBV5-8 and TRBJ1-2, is EAGVTQSPTHLIKTRGQQATLRCSPISGHTSVYWYQQALGLGLQFLLWYDEGEERNRGNFPPRFSGRQFPNYSSELNVNALELEDSALYLCASSMDSTYGYTFGSGTRLTVV.

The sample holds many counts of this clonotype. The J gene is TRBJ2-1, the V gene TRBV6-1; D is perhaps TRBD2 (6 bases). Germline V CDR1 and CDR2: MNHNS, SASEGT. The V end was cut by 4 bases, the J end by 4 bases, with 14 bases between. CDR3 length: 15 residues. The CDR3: CASSAEGGEYNEQFF. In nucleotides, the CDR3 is TGTGCCAGCAGTGCCGAGGGCGGGGAGTACAATGAGCAGTTCTTC.